The clone carrying this T cell receptor beta chain has only a few counts. TCRdb ran MiXCR on the 5' RACE reads and lists one entry per CDR3 protein. The sample lists approximately 250,000 distinct CDR3 sequences, 30% to 40% seen once, with 4% to 5% in the top ten. CDR1 is SGHRS, CDR2 YFSETQ, per germline. Trimming pared 0 bases from V and 0 bases from J, leaving 10 bases between. The CDR3 spans 16 residues. The sample originates from a study of CD8 T cells in ankylosing spondylitis. The receptor was isolated from a male donor with ankylosing spondylitis or in good health (not recorded which). This chain uses TRBV5-1 with TRBJ2-1; no clear D gene. Source material: blood, either unsorted or a sorted T cell fraction (not recorded which). The CDR3 nucleotides are TGCGCCAGCAGCTTGGACCCAGGAACCTCCTACAATGAGCAGTTCTTC. Encoded protein: CASSLDPGTSYNEQFF.